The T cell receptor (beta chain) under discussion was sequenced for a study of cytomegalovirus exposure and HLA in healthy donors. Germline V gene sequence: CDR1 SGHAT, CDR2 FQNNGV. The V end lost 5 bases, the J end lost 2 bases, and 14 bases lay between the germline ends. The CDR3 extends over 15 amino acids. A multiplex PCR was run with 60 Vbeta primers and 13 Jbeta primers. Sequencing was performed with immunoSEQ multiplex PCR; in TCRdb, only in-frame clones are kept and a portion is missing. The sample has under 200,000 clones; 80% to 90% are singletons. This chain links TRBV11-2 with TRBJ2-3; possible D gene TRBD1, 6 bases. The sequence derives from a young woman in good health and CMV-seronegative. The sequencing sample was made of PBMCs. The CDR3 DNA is TGTGCCAGCAGCCTGCCGACAGGAAACACAGATACGCAGTATTTT. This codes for CASSLPTGNTDTQYF.